A selection of T cell receptor beta chains follows, all from one sample in a study of cytomegalovirus exposure and HLA in healthy donors. Only in-frame clones appear in the TCRdb table, and some are missing; sequencing was by immunoSEQ multiplex PCR. The sample has around 150,000 clones, 65% to 80% seen once; the top ten hold approximately 7%. The sample consisted of PBMCs. Receptors originate from a man aged 40-49 years in good health and CMV-seropositive. CDR3s include the opening cysteine and the closing phenylalanine or tryptophan. Each record gives: clone size, J gene, D gene, V gene, CDR3 DNA, CDR3 protein. A D gene is named only where the DNA matches it firmly. Size is omitted from some rows. Given values are once, few, many or a class for expanded clones.

abundance: -; j_gene: TRBJ2-7; d_gene: TRBD2; v_gene: TRBV5-1; CDR3nt: TGCGCCAGCAGCTCGGGAGGAGACCTCTACGAGCAGTACTTC; CDR3aa: CASSSGGDLYEQYF
abundance: once; j_gene: TRBJ1-1; d_gene: -; v_gene: TRBV5-1; CDR3nt: TGCGCCAGCGCGCAGGGTTGGGACACTGAAGCTTTCTTT; CDR3aa: CASAQGWDTEAFF
abundance: -; j_gene: TRBJ1-5; d_gene: -; v_gene: TRBV7-9; CDR3nt: TGTGCCAGCAGCTCGGACTTGGGCAATCAGCCCCAGCATTTT; CDR3aa: CASSSDLGNQPQHF
abundance: -; j_gene: TRBJ2-2; d_gene: -; v_gene: TRBV29-1; CDR3nt: TGCAGCGCACGTAGCGGAGCGAACACCGGGGAGCTGTTTTTT; CDR3aa: CSARSGANTGELFF
abundance: -; j_gene: TRBJ2-7; d_gene: -; v_gene: TRBV2; CDR3nt: TGTGCCAGCAGCACCGCGGAATACGAGCAGTACTTC; CDR3aa: CASSTAEYEQYF
abundance: -; j_gene: TRBJ2-1; d_gene: -; v_gene: TRBV6-4; CDR3nt: TGTGCCAGCAGAAGCTTCGACAATGAGCAGTTCTTC; CDR3aa: CASRSFDNEQFF
abundance: -; j_gene: TRBJ2-7; d_gene: -; v_gene: TRBV10-2; CDR3nt: TGCGCCAGCAGTGGTGTGGTAGCTCGCGAGCAGTACTTC; CDR3aa: CASSGVVAREQYF
abundance: -; j_gene: TRBJ1-1; d_gene: -; v_gene: TRBV9; CDR3nt: TGTGCCAGCAGCGTAGATTTGGCGGACACTGAAGCTTTCTTT; CDR3aa: CASSVDLADTEAFF
abundance: -; j_gene: TRBJ2-7; d_gene: -; v_gene: TRBV15; CDR3nt: TGTGCCACCAGCAGGGTATCCATAGGTATGAGTGGGGTATCGGGGAGAGAGCAGTACTTC; CDR3aa: CATSRVSIGMSGVSGREQYF
abundance: -; j_gene: TRBJ1-5; d_gene: -; v_gene: TRBV6-1; CDR3nt: TGTGCCAGCGTGACACTGAATCAGCCCCAGCATTTT; CDR3aa: CASVTLNQPQHF
abundance: -; j_gene: TRBJ2-7; d_gene: TRBD2; v_gene: TRBV7-8; CDR3nt: TGTGCCAGCAGCTTAGGGGTTATGCGGCGGGAGCTCGAGCAGTACTTC; CDR3aa: CASSLGVMRRELEQYF
abundance: -; j_gene: TRBJ2-7; d_gene: -; v_gene: TRBV27; CDR3nt: TGTGCCAGTTCACGGCGGGCGGACTCCTACGAGCAGTACTTC; CDR3aa: CASSRRADSYEQYF
abundance: -; j_gene: TRBJ2-7; d_gene: TRBD1; v_gene: TRBV2; CDR3nt: TGTGCCAGCAGTGAAATAGGACAGGGGTCAAACGAGCAGTACTTC; CDR3aa: CASSEIGQGSNEQYF
abundance: -; j_gene: TRBJ2-7; d_gene: TRBD2; v_gene: TRBV11-2; CDR3nt: TGTGCCAGCAGCTCTAGCGGGAGTGGCCTCGAGCAGTACTTC; CDR3aa: CASSSSGSGLEQYF
abundance: once; j_gene: TRBJ2-2; d_gene: TRBD2; v_gene: TRBV10-3; CDR3nt: TGTGCCATCAGTACTAGCGGGAGTGGGTCGAACACCGGGGAGCTGTTTTTT; CDR3aa: CAISTSGSGSNTGELFF
abundance: -; j_gene: TRBJ2-7; d_gene: -; v_gene: TRBV11-1; CDR3nt: TGTGCCAGCAGCTTAAATATACGGGAGCAGTACTTC; CDR3aa: CASSLNIREQYF
abundance: few; j_gene: TRBJ2-7; d_gene: TRBD2; v_gene: TRBV5-1; CDR3nt: TGCGCCAGCAGCTTGGGCGGGAGGGCCCGCGAGCAGTACTTC; CDR3aa: CASSLGGRAREQYF
abundance: -; j_gene: TRBJ2-1; d_gene: -; v_gene: TRBV12-5; CDR3nt: TGTGCTAGTGGTTTGGGCGGACAGCCCCTTTACAATGAGCAGTTCTTC; CDR3aa: CASGLGGQPLYNEQFF
abundance: -; j_gene: TRBJ1-5; d_gene: -; v_gene: TRBV6-5; CDR3nt: TGTGCCAGCAGTCGGGGGGGTCTTCAGCCCCAGCATTTT; CDR3aa: CASSRGGLQPQHF
abundance: -; j_gene: TRBJ2-3; d_gene: TRBD2; v_gene: TRBV7-8; CDR3nt: TGTGCCAGCAGCCCGCGAGCGGGAAACACAGATACGCAGTATTTT; CDR3aa: CASSPRAGNTDTQYF
abundance: -; j_gene: TRBJ2-1; d_gene: -; v_gene: TRBV27; CDR3nt: TGTGCCAGCAGTTTTCTTAGAGAGCAGTTCTTC; CDR3aa: CASSFLREQFF
abundance: few; j_gene: TRBJ1-2; d_gene: TRBD1; v_gene: TRBV5-4; CDR3nt: TGTGCCAGCAGCTACGCTAGGGGACAGGGGCCCACTAACTATGGCTACACCTTC; CDR3aa: CASSYARGQGPTNYGYTF
abundance: -; j_gene: TRBJ1-5; d_gene: TRBD1; v_gene: TRBV10-3; CDR3nt: TGTGCCATCAGTTCCGGGACAGGGGTCAATCAGCCCCAGCATTTT; CDR3aa: CAISSGTGVNQPQHF
abundance: -; j_gene: TRBJ2-5; d_gene: TRBD2; v_gene: TRBV10-3; CDR3nt: TGTGCCATCAGGGGGACTAGCGGGGGGACGGACGAGACCCAGTACTTC; CDR3aa: CAIRGTSGGTDETQYF
abundance: -; j_gene: TRBJ2-7; d_gene: -; v_gene: TRBV5-1; CDR3nt: TGCGCCAGCAGCTTACACAGGGACGAGCAGTACTTC; CDR3aa: CASSLHRDEQYF
abundance: -; j_gene: TRBJ2-1; d_gene: TRBD2; v_gene: TRBV28; CDR3nt: TGTGCCAGCAGTTCTCAAACGATAAAACTTGGGACTAGCGGGAGTTTTGTGGATGAGCAGTTCTTC; CDR3aa: CASSSQTIKLGTSGSFVDEQFF
abundance: -; j_gene: TRBJ2-3; d_gene: TRBD2; v_gene: TRBV10-3; CDR3nt: TGTGCCATCACACTAGCGGGAGAAACAGATACGCAGTATTTT; CDR3aa: CAITLAGETDTQYF
abundance: once; j_gene: TRBJ2-5; d_gene: -; v_gene: TRBV5-1; CDR3nt: TGCGCCAGCAGCTTGGCCGGCAGGGAAGAGACCCAGTACTTC; CDR3aa: CASSLAGREETQYF
abundance: -; j_gene: TRBJ2-5; d_gene: TRBD1; v_gene: TRBV29-1; CDR3nt: TGCAGCGTTGGGGGACAGCAAGAGACCCAGTACTTC; CDR3aa: CSVGGQQETQYF
abundance: -; j_gene: TRBJ2-3; d_gene: -; v_gene: TRBV7-9; CDR3nt: TGTGCCAGCAGTTCAAGTTCGGGTACGCAGTATTTT; CDR3aa: CASSSSSGTQYF
abundance: once; j_gene: TRBJ2-7; d_gene: TRBD1; v_gene: TRBV27; CDR3nt: TGTGCCAGCCGTGAATGGACAGGGGACGAGCAGTACTTC; CDR3aa: CASREWTGDEQYF
abundance: -; j_gene: TRBJ1-2; d_gene: TRBD1; v_gene: TRBV27; CDR3nt: TGTGCCAGCAGTCGACAGGGTGTTCGGAATGGCTACACCTTC; CDR3aa: CASSRQGVRNGYTF
abundance: -; j_gene: TRBJ1-2; d_gene: -; v_gene: TRBV11-3; CDR3nt: TGTGCCAGCAGCTTAGTGCGGAGGAGGTACTATGGCTACACCTTC; CDR3aa: CASSLVRRRYYGYTF
abundance: once; j_gene: TRBJ1-4; d_gene: -; v_gene: TRBV30; CDR3nt: TGTGCCTGGAGTATAAATGAAAAACTGTTTTTT; CDR3aa: CAWSINEKLFF
abundance: -; j_gene: TRBJ1-4; d_gene: -; v_gene: TRBV9; CDR3nt: TGTGCCAGCAGCGCTACTGCCGCAACTAATGAAAAACTGTTTTTT; CDR3aa: CASSATAATNEKLFF
abundance: -; j_gene: TRBJ2-5; d_gene: TRBD2; v_gene: TRBV28; CDR3nt: TGTGCCAGCAGTCCGCCGGGACTAGCGGGAAGAGGGGAGACCCAGTACTTC; CDR3aa: CASSPPGLAGRGETQYF
abundance: -; j_gene: TRBJ2-7; d_gene: TRBD2; v_gene: TRBV4-2; CDR3nt: TGTGCCAGCAGTCAAGATGCCGGGACTAGCGGGCCGAGCTCCTACGAGCAGTACTTC; CDR3aa: CASSQDAGTSGPSSYEQYF
abundance: -; j_gene: TRBJ2-1; d_gene: -; v_gene: TRBV2; CDR3nt: TGTGCCAGCAGTGAACAGGGCCTTGGGTATGAGCAGTTCTTC; CDR3aa: CASSEQGLGYEQFF
abundance: -; j_gene: TRBJ1-1; d_gene: -; v_gene: TRBV5-1; CDR3nt: TGCGCCAGCAGCTTGGCCTTGGGAGGCGCCTCAGAAGCTTTCTTT; CDR3aa: CASSLALGGASEAFF
abundance: -; j_gene: TRBJ2-5; d_gene: -; v_gene: TRBV29-1; CDR3nt: TGCAGCTCCCATACCAGGTTGGGAGAGACCCAGTACTTC; CDR3aa: CSSHTRLGETQYF
abundance: -; j_gene: TRBJ1-2; d_gene: -; v_gene: TRBV11-2; CDR3nt: TGTGCCAGCAGCTTTCAGGGGAGCTATGGCTACACCTTC; CDR3aa: CASSFQGSYGYTF
abundance: once; j_gene: TRBJ2-4; d_gene: TRBD1; v_gene: TRBV10-2; CDR3nt: TGCGCCAGCAGTGAACAGGGGGACCTCCTAGCCAAAAACATTCAGTACTTC; CDR3aa: CASSEQGDLLAKNIQYF
abundance: -; j_gene: TRBJ1-1; d_gene: -; v_gene: TRBV20-1; CDR3nt: TGCAGTGCTAGAGATGAAGGAGGGGCTTTCTTT; CDR3aa: CSARDEGGAFF
abundance: -; j_gene: TRBJ2-5; d_gene: TRBD1; v_gene: TRBV5-1; CDR3nt: TGCGCCAGCAGCTTGTCTGGGGACAGTGAAGAGACCCAGTACTTC; CDR3aa: CASSLSGDSEETQYF
abundance: -; j_gene: TRBJ2-5; d_gene: TRBD1; v_gene: TRBV6-5; CDR3nt: TGTGCCAGCAGTTACGCCGGGACAGGTGGTTTCCTCGAGTACTTC; CDR3aa: CASSYAGTGGFLEYF